What follows describes a single T cell receptor (beta chain). No antigen is known for it. No clone much larger than this one lies a single base away; base qualities are absent. This sample is part of a study of neurological immune-mediated disorders (dated by TCRdb to about 2019). About the investigation overall: Among the 34 multiple sclerosis patients, relapsing-remitting MS accounted for some 30 and secondary progressive MS accounted for 3. The cohort included approximately 68 subjects: some 14 with HAM/TSP, some 35 with multiple sclerosis, and around 20 healthy controls. Using UMI-based sequencing, the study compared peripheral blood TCR-beta repertoires from patients with HTLV-I-associated myelopathy (HAM/TSP), patients with multiple sclerosis, and healthy controls. Longitudinal samples, technical triplicates and paired sorted CD4+ and CD8+ T-cell subsets, alongside PBMC samples, were included among the approximately 110 TCR-beta libraries. General study outcomes and caveats: Expanded clones from different subjects shared no identical CDR3 amino acid sequences, which suggests that TCR-beta repertoires were private in all groups. The MS cluster was not associated with any clinical or MRI features, and the authors stated that larger cohorts are needed. In a phylogenetic analysis, the repertoires of 18 out of 34 MS patients fell into a single cluster of related CDR3 sequences, pointing to a possible signature at the repertoire level. TCR clonal expansion was greatest in HAM/TSP patients and smallest in MS patients, who ranked below even healthy controls.

For unsorted PBMC libraries, 2 million PBMCs were used after storage in RNAlater at -80 degrees C until RNA extraction. The multiple sclerosis patients were enrolled in a US clinical protocol that used magnetic resonance imaging to evaluate disease progression. Peripheral blood underwent Ficoll-Hypaque density gradient centrifugation to isolate PBMCs, which were then cryopreserved in liquid nitrogen. cDNA was synthesized by template-switch 5'RACE using a primer carrying a 10-nucleotide random unique molecular identifier by which each TCR transcript was tagged. Every sequencing run covered 15-18 subjects and yielded more than 160 million TCR-beta sequences. Total RNA was extracted with the RNeasy kit. TCR-beta VDJ regions were amplified with primers for the TCR constant region and the 5'RACE anchor, using the KAPA Real-time Library Amplification kit. A first PCR added sample indexes and Illumina adaptors, after which a second PCR increased the library yield. After Ampure bead purification, the roughly 650 bp TCR product was size-selected on a 2% E-gel SizeSelection system. Before pooling, libraries had their quality checked on a Bioanalyzer, their concentration measured with Qubit, and their quantity determined with the Kapa Library Quantification kit. An Illumina HiSeq 2500 was used to sequence the libraries paired-end at 2 x 150 bp. To increase sequence diversity, about 23-30% phiX was spiked into each library pool. Under the source paper's analysis protocol: The UMI-based MiGEC pipeline processed quality-filtered reads and removed over 80% of raw TCR sequences during error correction. IMGT germline references were used for aligning VDJ genes, and each clonotype was defined as a unique CDR3 amino acid sequence together with its V-J genes. Clonal expansion, Shannon diversity, and CDR3 relatedness (CalcPairwiseDistances, ClusterSamples) were evaluated with VDJtools, and phylogenetic trees were built with CLCbio workbench. A clone was classed as expanded if it had 8 or more unique UMIs, a cutoff based on coefficient-of-variation modelling across technical triplicates. Clones were called with MiXCR by TCRdb after fastp trimmed the public reads at Q25, and only in-frame beta chains were retained. For every CDR3 protein sequence, its rows merge into one entry that carries the most common genes and DNA. The authors' filters were not applied to this entry. Counted in this sample were around 130,000 distinct CDR3 sequences; 3% to 3.5% of them appeared once. The ten biggest clones cover 1.3% of the sample.

This TCR was recovered from a woman between 25 and 40 years old with multiple sclerosis. Source material: PBMCs.

CDR3 sequence: CASTPRGRETQYF. The bases read TGTGCCAGCACCCCCAGGGGACGGGAGACCCAGTACTTC. The sequence links TRBV3-1 to TRBJ2-5; possibly the D gene is TRBD1, per 6 matching bases. V sheds 7 bases and J sheds 5 bases, leaving 14 bases between their ends. The germline V gene (reference sequence) sets CDR1 to LGHDT and CDR2 to YNNKEL. The CDR3, from cysteine to phenylalanine, totals 13 residues. Only the CDR3 DNA stays, 39 bases, in frame from base 1.